A single sample is the source of the 27 T cell receptor beta chains below, sequenced in a study of tumor-infiltrating lymphocytes in localized non-small cell lung cancer. Clones were sequenced by immunoSEQ multiplex PCR, and TCRdb holds only the in-frame ones, with some missing. The sample lists over 10,000 clones; about 75% were seen once. Sequencing was done on a sample of uninvolved lung tissue not adjacent to the tumor. The receptor set was obtained from a human donor with non-small cell lung cancer.

The rearrangement links TRBV6-1 to TRBJ1-2, with D perhaps TRBD1 (6 bases). The V end was cut by 5 bases, the J end by 4 bases, with 14 bases between. Per germline, CDR1 MNHNS and CDR2 SASEGT. This CDR3 comprises 14 residues. The CDR3 DNA sequence: TGTGCCAGCAGTCAAGGGGGACACCTCTATGGCTACACCTTC. Its translation is CASSQGGHLYGYTF.

The V gene is TRBV29-1, the J gene TRBJ2-3; D is unclear. CDR1 and CDR2 (germline): SQVTM, ANQGSEA. This CDR3 has 12 residues. Between the trimmed V and J ends, which lost 3 bases and 5 bases, there was a span of 9 bases. The chain's CDR3 is CSVDGLGDTQYF. In nucleotides, the CDR3 is TGCAGCGTTGACGGGTTGGGAGATACGCAGTATTTT.

V and J are TRBV29-1 and TRBJ1-1; D gene ambiguous. V lost 5 bases, J lost 4 bases, and 5 bases lay in between. Germline values: CDR1 SQVTM, CDR2 ANQGSEA. This CDR3 has 10 amino acids. The CDR3 DNA reads as TGCAGCGTTCAAATCACTGAAGCTTTCTTT. It codes for CSVQITEAFF.

By its share, this clone is medium-sized (0.01 to 0.1%). V and J are TRBV6-5 and TRBJ1-5; the D is unclear. The CDR3 is 13 amino acids. CDR1 MNHEY and CDR2 SVGAGI come from the germline V gene. Trimming took 6 bases from V and 0 from J, leaving 6 bases between them. The CDR3 here is CASSLNSNQPQHF. Written as DNA, the CDR3 is TGTGCCAGCAGCCTAAATAGCAATCAGCCCCAGCATTTT.

This clone was recorded a few times. The chain joins TRBV7-3 to TRBJ1-1; no clear D gene. CDR1 and CDR2 (germline): SGHTA, FQGTGA. With 5 bases removed from V and 5 bases from J, the gap between germline ends came to 12 bases. The CDR3 consists of 13 residues. The CDR3 region has the DNA TGTGCCAGCAGCCCGCGGGAGGGAACTGAAGCTTTCTTT. It is translated as CASSPREGTEAFF.

The chain recombines TRBV10-1 with TRBJ2-3, with D possibly TRBD2 on 6 matching bases. Trimming took 6 bases from V and 2 from J, leaving 21 bases between them. CDR3 size: 17 residues. Germline CDR1 and CDR2: WNHNN and SYGVQD (reference sequence). CDR3 amino acids: CASRPPRTAGFTDTQYF. In DNA form, the CDR3 reads TGCGCCAGCAGGCCCCCTAGGACTGCGGGGTTCACAGATACGCAGTATTTT.

The chain combines TRBV10-3 with TRBJ1-2, with D maybe TRBD1 (6 bases). The CDR3 sequence is 14 residues long. Trimming removed 4 bases from V and 8 bases from J, with 17 bases in between. Per germline, CDR1 ENHRY and CDR2 SYGVKD. The CDR3 nucleotides are TGTGCCATCAGTGTTTCAGGGGAGGTACAGGGCTACACCTTC. It yields the protein CAISVSGEVQGYTF.

The V call is TRBV28, the J call TRBJ2-5; possibly TRBD1 or TRBD2 for D (5 bases each). V shed 8 bases and J shed 1 base, with 14 bases lying between them. Looked up from germline, CDR1 is MDHEN and CDR2 is SYDVKM. This CDR3 spans 14 amino acids. CDR3 region: CASHTRDGQETQYF. CDR3 coding DNA: TGTGCCAGCCATACCCGGGACGGCCAAGAGACCCAGTACTTC.

The CDR3 DNA sequence: TGTGCCAGCAGTTACAGGACTGACACAGATACGCAGTATTTT. Translated, it gives CASSYRTDTDTQYF. The V call is TRBV6-5, the J call TRBJ2-3, with D tentatively TRBD2 (5 bases). The CDR3 is 14 amino acids. V shed 2 bases and J shed 2 bases, with 8 bases lying between them. Germline loops: CDR1 MNHEY, CDR2 SVGAGI.

The CDR3 nucleotides are TGTGCCAGCAGTGAAGGCAACAGCATCTATGGCTACACCTTC. It codes for CASSEGNSIYGYTF. V usage is TRBV2 and J usage is TRBJ1-2; D not certain. V gave up 1 base and J gave up 4 bases, with 10 bases separating them. The CDR3 has 14 residues. The germline V gene has CDR1 SNHLY and CDR2 FYNNEI.

The chain links TRBV6-5 to TRBJ2-7; 9 nucleotides match TRBD1. Germline trimming cut 0 bases from V and 4 bases from J; bases unmatched to any gene: 7. CDR3 length: 16 residues. Germline CDR1 and CDR2: MNHEY and SVGAGI. CDR3 sequence reads: CASSYSGTGRRYEQYF. Written as DNA, the CDR3 is TGTGCCAGCAGTTACTCTGGGACAGGGCGCAGGTACGAGCAGTACTTC.

The chain is built from TRBV6-5 and TRBJ2-6; D is undetermined. Deletions cut 2 bases from V and 0 bases from J, with 2 bases between. The CDR3 totals 14 residues. Germline V gene lookup returns CDR1 MNHEY and CDR2 SVGAGI. CDR3 protein: CASSYSSGANVLTF. CDR3 nucleotide sequence: TGTGCCAGCAGTTACAGCTCTGGGGCCAACGTCCTGACTTTC.

V and J are TRBV29-1 and TRBJ1-2, with a possible D match to TRBD1 (5 bases). The CDR3 totals 13 residues. In germline, CDR1 is SQVTM, CDR2 ANQGSEA. Trimming left V 6 bases short and J 0 bases short, with 11 bases between. Written as DNA, the CDR3 is TGCAGCGTATCCGACAGAGCTAACTATGGCTACACCTTC. Protein product: CSVSDRANYGYTF.

The genes are TRBV13 and TRBJ2-3; tentatively, D is TRBD2 (5 bases). Per germline, CDR1 PRHDT and CDR2 FYEKMQ (reference sequence). V was shortened by 4 bases and J by 5 bases, with 19 bases between the two germline ends. CDR3 length: 16 amino acids. The CDR3 loop reads CASSSRRDKTVDTQYF. CDR3 DNA sequence: TGTGCCAGCAGCTCCCGACGGGATAAGACCGTAGATACGCAGTATTTT. The full variable domain, its missing parts supplied by reference TRBV13 and TRBJ2-3, is AAGVIQSPRHLIKEKRETATLKCYPIPRHDTVYWYQQGPGQDPQFLISFYEKMQSDKGSIPDRFSAQQFSDYHSELNMSSLELGDSALYFCASSSRRDKTVDTQYFGPGTRLTVL.

The chain employs TRBV15 and TRBJ1-2, with TRBD1 matching over 7 bases. The CDR3 is made up of 15 amino acids. V gave up 0 bases and J gave up 5 bases; unmatched junction bases: 6. Per germline, CDR1 LNHNV and CDR2 YYDKDF (reference sequence). The chain's CDR3 is CATSRDRAGGYGYTF. CDR3 DNA sequence: TGTGCCACCAGCAGAGATCGGGCAGGGGGGTATGGCTACACCTTC. Combining the CDR3 with reference TRBV15 and TRBJ1-2 gives the whole variable domain DAMVIQNPRYQVTQFGKPVTLSCSQTLNHNVMYWYQQKSSQAPKLLFHYYDKDFNNEADTPDNFQSRRPNTSFCFLDIRSPGLGDTAMYLCATSRDRAGGYGYTFGSGTRLTVV.

The chain employs TRBV5-5 and TRBJ1-3; D call uncertain. From germline, CDR1 is SGHKS and CDR2 YYEKEE (reference sequence). V lost 0 bases, J lost 0 bases, and 13 bases lay in between. The CDR3 is 17 residues long. CDR3 region: CASSLAGRPSSGNTIYF. DNA for the CDR3: TGTGCCAGCAGCTTGGCCGGGAGGCCATCCTCTGGAAACACCATATATTTT.

The J gene is TRBJ1-2, the V gene TRBV27; D is ambiguous. Trimming pared 2 bases from V and 2 bases from J, leaving 6 bases between. Germline values: CDR1 MNHEY, CDR2 SMNVEV (reference sequence). The CDR3 spans 13 residues. The chain's CDR3 is CASSLRLNYGYTF. As DNA, the CDR3 is TGTGCCAGCAGTTTACGACTGAACTATGGCTACACCTTC.

J is TRBJ1-5 and V is TRBV10-2; D is unclear. The V and J ends lost 8 bases and 6 bases respectively, with 11 bases between them. CDR1 WSHSY and CDR2 SAAADI come from the germline V gene. CDR3 length equals 12 residues. This CDR3 reads CASSNLPQPQHF. DNA for the CDR3: TGCGCCAGCTCAAATTTGCCTCAGCCCCAGCATTTT.

V gene TRBV7-3 combines with J gene TRBJ1-6, with 7 bases that match TRBD1. CDR3 size: 15 residues. The V gene's germline CDR1 is SGHTA and CDR2 FQGTGA. Germline trimming cut 5 bases from V and 4 bases from J; bases unmatched to any gene: 5. The CDR3 sequence: CASSGGQLYNSPLHF. The CDR3 nucleotides are TGTGCCAGCAGCGGGGGACAGCTATATAATTCACCCCTCCACTTT. Full variable domain (outside the CDR3, taken from reference TRBV7-3 and TRBJ1-6): GAGVSQTPSNKVTEKGKYVELRCDPISGHTALYWYRQSLGQGPEFLIYFQGTGAADDSGLPNDRFFAVRPEGSVSTLKIQRTERGDSAVYLCASSGGQLYNSPLHFGNGTRLTVT.

By share, this clone counts as medium-sized. The gene calls are TRBV5-1 and TRBJ1-1; D possibly corresponds to TRBD1 (5 bases). The CDR3 has 14 residues. The V gene lost 4 bases and the J gene lost 4 bases, with 14 bases spanning the gap. Per germline, CDR1 SGHRS and CDR2 YFSETQ. CDR3 sequence reads: CASSNPGPVTEAFF. CDR3 sequence (DNA): TGCGCCAGCAGCAATCCGGGGCCGGTCACTGAAGCTTTCTTT.

This chain joins TRBV19 and TRBJ2-5, with 8 nucleotides matching TRBD1. Germline V lookup: CDR1 LNHDA, CDR2 SQIVND (reference sequence). The CDR3 loop spans 14 amino acids. V dropped 5 bases and J dropped 2; count of bases not matched to a gene: 4. CDR3 loop: CASSLQGVQETQYF. The CDR3, as DNA: TGTGCCAGTAGTCTACAGGGGGTTCAAGAGACCCAGTACTTC.

The V gene is TRBV14, the J gene TRBJ1-6; D is unclear. The CDR3 extends over 12 amino acids. The V end lost 0 bases, the J end lost 17 bases, and 11 bases lay between the germline ends. Germline V gives CDR1 SGHDN, CDR2 FVKESK. The CDR3 DNA reads TGTGCCAGCAGCCAAGAGATCGGAATTTTCCACTTT. Its protein is CASSQEIGIFHF.

This chain uses TRBV2 with TRBJ2-6; D not certain. This CDR3 comprises 15 residues. Trimming cost V 3 bases and J 2 bases, with 8 bases left between them. The V gene's germline CDR1 is SNHLY and CDR2 FYNNEI. This chain's CDR3 is CASSDLFPGANVLTF. CDR3 in DNA: TGTGCCAGCAGTGATCTCTTCCCTGGGGCCAACGTCCTGACTTTC.

J is TRBJ2-7 and V is TRBV6-5, with D possibly being TRBD1 (6 bases). The CDR3 length is 14 residues. Germline V gene data show CDR1 as MNHEY and CDR2 as SVGAGI. Deletions cut 7 bases from V and 2 bases from J, with 15 bases between. CDR3 residues: CASTRPQGPYEQYF. Written as DNA, the CDR3 is TGTGCCAGCACCCGACCACAGGGACCCTACGAGCAGTACTTC.

J is TRBJ1-5 and V is TRBV6-6; D perhaps matches TRBD1 (5 bases). Per germline, CDR1 MNHNY and CDR2 SVGAGI (reference sequence). The V end lost 6 bases, the J end lost 0 bases, and 15 bases lay between the germline ends. The CDR3 runs to 16 residues. For the CDR3, the DNA is TGTGCCAGCAGCCCGCAGGGATCTGGTAGCAATCAGCCCCAGCATTTT. Protein: CASSPQGSGSNQPQHF.

By proportion, this clone is medium-sized. This chain uses TRBV29-1 with TRBJ2-7, with 8 positions matching TRBD1. Germline V gene sequence: CDR1 SQVTM, CDR2 ANQGSEA. The CDR3 is 12 amino acids. J was trimmed by 5 bases and V by 5 bases; bases with no gene match: 5. The CDR3 coding sequence is TGCAGCGTTCGGGGACAGGTAGACGAGCAGTACTTC. Translated: CSVRGQVDEQYF.

The chain uses TRBV7-3 and TRBJ1-1; D is perhaps TRBD1 (5 bases). The germline V gene has CDR1 SGHTA and CDR2 FQGTGA. CDR3 length: 13 amino acids. Trimming shortened V by 4 bases and J by 5 bases, and 11 bases separated the two germline ends. This CDR3 reads CASSSQGETEAFF. The CDR3 DNA is TGTGCCAGCAGCTCGCAGGGAGAGACTGAAGCTTTCTTT.